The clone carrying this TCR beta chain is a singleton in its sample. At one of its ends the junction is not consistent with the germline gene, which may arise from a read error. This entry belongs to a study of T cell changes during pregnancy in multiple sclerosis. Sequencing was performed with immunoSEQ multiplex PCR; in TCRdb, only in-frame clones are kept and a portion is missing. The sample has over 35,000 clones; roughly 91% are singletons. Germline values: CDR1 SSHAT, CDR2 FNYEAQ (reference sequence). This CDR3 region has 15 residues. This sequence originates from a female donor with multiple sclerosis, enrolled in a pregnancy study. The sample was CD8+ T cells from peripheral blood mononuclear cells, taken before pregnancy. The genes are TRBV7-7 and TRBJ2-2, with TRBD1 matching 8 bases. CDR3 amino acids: CASSADPTGEGELFF. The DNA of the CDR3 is TGTGCTAGCAGCGCAGACCCGACAGGGGAAGGGGAGCTGTTTTTT.